A single sample gave rise to the 4 T cell receptor beta chains below, sequenced in a study of response to subunit inactivated influenza vaccine. MiXCR, applied by TCRdb to the RT-PCR reads, yields one record per CDR3 protein. The sample consists of around 200,000 distinct CDR3 sequences, roughly 8.7% of them appearing once. This specimen consisted of non-naive T cells sorted from PBMCs, obtained on the day of vaccination. All receptors come from a man between 50 and 59 years old who received an inactivated influenza vaccine.

This clonotype was counted between two and nine times. V usage is TRBV6-2 or TRBV6-3 and J usage is TRBJ2-1; D may be TRBD2 (6 bases). This CDR3 is 17 amino acids long. Germline-derived CDR1 and CDR2 are MNHEY and SVGEGT. The V and J ends lost 2 bases and 0 bases respectively, with 14 bases between them. The CDR3 bases are TGTGCCAGCAGTTACGGGGGACTCCAGAGCTCCTACAATGAGCAGTTCTTC. Residues: CASSYGGLQSSYNEQFF.

This clonotype showed up many times. This chain links TRBV10-3 with TRBJ1-6; D is undetermined. The germline V and J ends were trimmed by 10 bases and 1 base, with 14 bases remaining between them. CDR1 and CDR2 from the germline V gene are ENHRY and SYGVKD. This CDR3 is 15 amino acids long. The CDR3 region has the DNA TGTGCCACCAAAACTAACAAGTCCTATAATTCACCCCTCCACTTT. It specifies CATKTNKSYNSPLHF.

This clonotype was seen repeatedly, ten times or more. The chain is built from TRBV7-3 and TRBJ1-1; D not resolved. Trimming shortened V by 5 bases and J by 6 bases, and 13 bases separated the two germline ends. The CDR3 totals 13 residues. Germline loops: CDR1 SGHTA, CDR2 FQGTGA. CDR3 sequence reads: CASSLDPGAEAFF. In nucleotides, the CDR3 is TGTGCCAGCAGCCTAGACCCTGGGGCTGAAGCTTTCTTT.

The CDR3 sequence: CASSYSPFSGNTIYF. Here the CDR3 DNA reads TGTGCCAGCAGTTACTCTCCCTTCTCTGGAAACACCATATATTTT. The gene calls are TRBV6-5 and TRBJ1-3; D ambiguous. CDR1 MNHEY and CDR2 SVGAGI come from the germline V gene. The CDR3 is 15 residues long. V shed 0 bases and J shed 0 bases, with 6 bases lying between them.